The clone carrying this T cell receptor beta chain has more than one count but fewer than ten. The target antigen is unknown. These data are taken from a study of T cells after yellow fever vaccination. V dropped 6 bases and J dropped 0 bases, with 15 bases sitting between them. Germline V gene data show CDR1 as DFQATT and CDR2 as SNEGSKA (reference sequence). CDR3 length: 15 amino acids. Study-level points and caveats: Only a minor proportion of clonotypes was detected across both CD4 and CD8 compartments.

Making TCR cDNA involved 5'RACE template switching, which added UMIs and a universal primer site. TCRdb processed the 5' RACE reads anew with MiXCR; each CDR3 protein has one entry. Altogether more than 300,000 distinct CDR3 sequences are present, 9.5% to 12% being singletons, with the ten largest covering 3% to 4%. Sequenced material: CD4+ T cells sorted from PBMCs, taken 45 days after the yellow fever booster vaccination. This TCR was recovered from a man between 18 and 35 years old who received the YFV17D yellow fever vaccine. The chain combines TRBV20-1 with TRBJ2-4; D not resolved. In DNA form, the CDR3 reads TGCAGTGCCAGACCCCTTGAAGAAGCCAAAAACATTCAGTACTTC. Amino acids: CSARPLEEAKNIQYF.